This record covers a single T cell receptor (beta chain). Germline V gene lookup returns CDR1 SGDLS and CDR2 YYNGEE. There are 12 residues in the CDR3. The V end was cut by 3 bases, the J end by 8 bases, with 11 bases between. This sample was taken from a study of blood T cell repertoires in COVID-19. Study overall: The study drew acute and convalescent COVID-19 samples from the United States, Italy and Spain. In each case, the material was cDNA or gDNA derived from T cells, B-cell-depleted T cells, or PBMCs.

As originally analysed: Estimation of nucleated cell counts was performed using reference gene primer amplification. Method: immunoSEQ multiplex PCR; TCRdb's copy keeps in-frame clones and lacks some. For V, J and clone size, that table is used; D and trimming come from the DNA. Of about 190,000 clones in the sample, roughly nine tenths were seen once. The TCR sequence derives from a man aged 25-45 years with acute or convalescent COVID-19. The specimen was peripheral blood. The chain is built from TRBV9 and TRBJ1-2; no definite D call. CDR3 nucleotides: TGTGCCAGCAGCGCGCCAGAATTGGGCTACACCTTC. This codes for CASSAPELGYTF.